A selection of T cell receptor beta chains follows, all from one sample in a study of identical twins. TCRdb re-called the 5' RACE reads with MiXCR, one entry per CDR3 protein. The sample records about 810,000 distinct CDR3 sequences, 12% being singletons. The same sample was also studied in work on yellow fever vaccine responses in identical twins.

The sample taken for sequencing was PBMCs. These receptors originate from a woman aged 18-30 years in good health. Both conserved end residues are part of each CDR3. D genes are given only for firm matches. Size values are once, few and many counts, or a class for expanded clones, and some rows have none.

>TRBD1|TRBV20-1|-|TRBJ1-5
CSAPDRGINQPQHF
TGCAGTGCTCCGGACAGGGGTATCAATCAGCCCCAGCATTTT
>-|TRBV12-3/TRBV12-4|few|TRBJ1-2
CASSFEGRHGYTF
TGTGCCAGCAGTTTTGAGGGGAGGCATGGCTACACCTTC
>-|TRBV20-1|-|TRBJ2-6
CSARDLGVRRSGANVLTF
TGCAGTGCTAGAGATCTGGGGGTCCGCCGATCTGGGGCCAACGTCCTGACTTTC
>TRBD1|TRBV20-1|few|TRBJ1-1
CSAHRGMAEAFF
TGCAGTGCTCACAGGGGGATGGCTGAAGCTTTCTTT
>TRBD1|TRBV6-1|few|TRBJ1-1
CASRALTGGRNTEAFF
TGTGCCAGCAGGGCGCTGACAGGGGGAAGGAACACTGAAGCTTTCTTT
>TRBD2|TRBV10-3|few|TRBJ2-7
CAISRSGTYEQYF
TGTGCCATCAGCCGAAGCGGGACCTACGAGCAGTACTTC
>-|TRBV5-1|many|TRBJ2-1
CASSLSTAYNEQFF
TGCGCCAGCAGCTTGAGTACAGCTTACAATGAGCAGTTCTTC
>-|TRBV28|-|TRBJ2-3
CASSLGEIGTDTQYF
TGTGCCAGCAGTTTAGGGGAGATAGGCACAGATACGCAGTATTTT
>-|TRBV28|-|TRBJ1-5
CASSLGFPSNQPQHF
TGTGCCAGCAGCTTGGGGTTCCCCAGCAATCAGCCCCAGCATTTT
>TRBD1|TRBV5-4|-|TRBJ1-1
CASSLGVDRGNTEAFF
TGTGCCAGCAGCCTTGGGGTGGACAGGGGGAACACTGAAGCTTTCTTT
>-|TRBV27|few|TRBJ2-7
CASRALTGLVSEQYF
TGTGCCAGCAGGGCCCTCACAGGGTTGGTTTCCGAGCAGTACTTC
>TRBD2|TRBV25-1|few|TRBJ2-1
CASSVASGSYNEQFF
TGTGCCAGCAGTGTAGCTAGCGGATCCTACAATGAGCAGTTCTTC
>-|TRBV3-1|-|TRBJ2-2
CASSQEATGEAGELFF
TGTGCCAGCAGCCAAGAGGCAACGGGAGAAGCCGGGGAGCTGTTTTTT
>-|TRBV5-6|-|TRBJ2-5
CASSFGGTETQYF
TGTGCCAGCAGCTTTGGGGGAACGGAGACCCAGTACTTC
>TRBD1|TRBV5-4|many|TRBJ1-4
CASSPGRGPGVEKLFF
TGTGCCAGCAGCCCGGGAAGGGGGCCAGGGGTAGAAAAACTGTTTTTT
>-|TRBV5-1|few|TRBJ2-5
CASSPGAFKETQYF
TGCGCCAGCAGCCCCGGGGCATTCAAAGAGACCCAGTACTTC